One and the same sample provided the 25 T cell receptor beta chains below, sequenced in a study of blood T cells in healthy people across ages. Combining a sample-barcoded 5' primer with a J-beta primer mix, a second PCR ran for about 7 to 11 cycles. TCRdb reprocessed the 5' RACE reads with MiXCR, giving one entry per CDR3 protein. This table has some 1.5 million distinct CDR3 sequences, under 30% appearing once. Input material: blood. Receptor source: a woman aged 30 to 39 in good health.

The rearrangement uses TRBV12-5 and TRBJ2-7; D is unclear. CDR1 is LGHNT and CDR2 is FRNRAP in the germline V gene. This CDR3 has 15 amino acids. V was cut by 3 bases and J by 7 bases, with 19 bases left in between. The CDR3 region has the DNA TGTGCTAGTGGTTTTGACCGGAGCTCCTACAATGAGCAGTACTTC. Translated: CASGFDRSSYNEQYF.

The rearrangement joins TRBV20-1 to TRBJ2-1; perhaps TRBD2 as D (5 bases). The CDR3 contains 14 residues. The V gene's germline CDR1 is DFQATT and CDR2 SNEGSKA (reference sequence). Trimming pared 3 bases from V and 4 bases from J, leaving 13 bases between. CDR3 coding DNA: TGCAGTGCTAGGTCCGGGATTCTGTACAATGAGCAGTTCTTC. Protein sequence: CSARSGILYNEQFF.

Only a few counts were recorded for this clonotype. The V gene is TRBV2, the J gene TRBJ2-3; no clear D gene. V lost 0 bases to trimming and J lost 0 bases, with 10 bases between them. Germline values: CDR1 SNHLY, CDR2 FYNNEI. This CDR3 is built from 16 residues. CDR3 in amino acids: CASSEAPSWSTDTQYF. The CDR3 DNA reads TGTGCCAGCAGTGAAGCTCCTAGTTGGAGCACAGATACGCAGTATTTT.

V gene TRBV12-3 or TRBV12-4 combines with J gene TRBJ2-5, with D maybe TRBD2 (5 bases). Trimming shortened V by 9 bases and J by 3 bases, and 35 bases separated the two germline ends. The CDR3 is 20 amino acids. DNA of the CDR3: TGTGCCAGTACGAGCGGCCGCTTCTTAAGAACGTCGTTCGGGAAAGAGACCCAGTACTTC. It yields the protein CASTSGRFLRTSFGKETQYF.

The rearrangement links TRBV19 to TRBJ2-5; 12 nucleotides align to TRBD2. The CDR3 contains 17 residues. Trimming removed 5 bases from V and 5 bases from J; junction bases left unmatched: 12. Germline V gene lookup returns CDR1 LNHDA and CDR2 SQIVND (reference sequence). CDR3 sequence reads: CASSFTYLAGGRETQYF. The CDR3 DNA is TGTGCCAGTAGTTTTACATATCTAGCGGGGGGGCGTGAGACCCAGTACTTC.

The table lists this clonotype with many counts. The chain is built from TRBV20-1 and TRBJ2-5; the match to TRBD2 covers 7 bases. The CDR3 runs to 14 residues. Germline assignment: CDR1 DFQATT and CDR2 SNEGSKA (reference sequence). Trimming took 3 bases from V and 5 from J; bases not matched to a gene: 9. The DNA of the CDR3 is TGCAGTGCTAGCCCCAGGGAGGGTCGGGAGACCCAGTACTTC. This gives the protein CSASPREGRETQYF.

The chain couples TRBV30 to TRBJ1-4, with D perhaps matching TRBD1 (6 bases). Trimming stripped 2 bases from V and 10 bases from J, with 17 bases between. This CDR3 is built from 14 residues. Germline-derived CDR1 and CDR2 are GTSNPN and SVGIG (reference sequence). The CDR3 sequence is CAWSLTGVEGKLFF. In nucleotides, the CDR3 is TGTGCCTGGAGTTTGACAGGAGTAGAGGGAAAACTGTTTTTT.

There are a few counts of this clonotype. The CDR3 protein is CASSSMNRDSVGHTF. CDR3 in DNA: TGTGCCAGCAGTTCAATGAACCGGGACAGCGTGGGCCACACCTTC. This rearrangement joins TRBV25-1 to TRBJ1-2; the match to TRBD1 covers 7 bases. The CDR3 totals 15 residues. Trimming at V came to 5 bases and at J to 12 bases, leaving 18 bases not matched to a gene. The germline gives CDR1 MGHDK, CDR2 SYGVNS.

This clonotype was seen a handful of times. CDR3 DNA sequence: TGCGCCAGCAGCCAAGAAACAGGGGGCGCGTACACCGGGGAGCTGTTTTTT. It encodes CASSQETGGAYTGELFF. This chain uses TRBV4-1 with TRBJ2-2, with 9 bases that match TRBD1. The CDR3 length is 17 residues. The V segment lost 0 bases and the J segment 3 bases; nucleotides outside the gene matches: 5. The germline CDR1 and CDR2 sequences are MGHRA and YSYEKL.

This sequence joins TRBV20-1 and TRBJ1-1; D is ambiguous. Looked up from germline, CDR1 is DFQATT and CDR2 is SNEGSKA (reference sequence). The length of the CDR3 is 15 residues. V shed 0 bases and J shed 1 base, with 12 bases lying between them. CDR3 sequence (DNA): TGCAGTGCTAGAGATCCAGTAGGCAAGAACACTGAAGCTTTCTTT. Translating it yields CSARDPVGKNTEAFF.

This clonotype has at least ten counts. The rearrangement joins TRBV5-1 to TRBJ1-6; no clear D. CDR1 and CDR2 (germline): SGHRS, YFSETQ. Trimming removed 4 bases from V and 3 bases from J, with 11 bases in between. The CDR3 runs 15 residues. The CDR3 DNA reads TGCGCCAGCAGCCGGACGGATAGCTATAATTCACCCCTCCACTTT. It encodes CASSRTDSYNSPLHF.

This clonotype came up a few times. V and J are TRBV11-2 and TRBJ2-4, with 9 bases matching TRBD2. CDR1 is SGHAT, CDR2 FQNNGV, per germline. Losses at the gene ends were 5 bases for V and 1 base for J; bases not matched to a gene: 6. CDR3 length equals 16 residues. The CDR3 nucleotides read TGTGCCAGCAGCAACTCTAGCGGGGACGCCAAAAACATTCAGTACTTC. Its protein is CASSNSSGDAKNIQYF.

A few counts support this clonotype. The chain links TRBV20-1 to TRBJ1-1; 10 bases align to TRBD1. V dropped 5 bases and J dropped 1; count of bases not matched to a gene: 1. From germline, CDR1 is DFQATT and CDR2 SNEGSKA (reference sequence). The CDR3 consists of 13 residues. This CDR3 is CSAWDRGNTEAFF. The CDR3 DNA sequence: TGCAGTGCTTGGGACAGGGGGAACACTGAAGCTTTCTTT.

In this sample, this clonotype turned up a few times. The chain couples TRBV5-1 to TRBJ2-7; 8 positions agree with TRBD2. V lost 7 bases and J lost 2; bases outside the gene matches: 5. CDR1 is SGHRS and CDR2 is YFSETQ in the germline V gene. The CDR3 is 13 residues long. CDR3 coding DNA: TGCGCCAGCCGGGAGGGGGTGGCCTACGAGCAGTACTTC. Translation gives CASREGVAYEQYF.

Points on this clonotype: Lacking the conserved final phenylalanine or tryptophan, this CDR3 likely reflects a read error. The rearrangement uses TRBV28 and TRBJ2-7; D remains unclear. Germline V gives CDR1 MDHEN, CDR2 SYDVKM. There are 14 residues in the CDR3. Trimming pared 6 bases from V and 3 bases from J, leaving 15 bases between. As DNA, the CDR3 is TGTGCCAGCAGCCTACGGGCCCCCAACTACGAGCAGTACATC. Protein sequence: CASSLRAPNYEQYI.

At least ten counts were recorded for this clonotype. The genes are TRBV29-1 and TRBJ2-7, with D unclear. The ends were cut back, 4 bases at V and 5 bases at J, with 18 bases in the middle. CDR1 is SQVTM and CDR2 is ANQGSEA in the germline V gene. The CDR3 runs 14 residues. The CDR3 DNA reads TGCAGCGTTGGGGGTAGAAAGTCACTGGACGAGCAGTACTTC. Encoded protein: CSVGGRKSLDEQYF.

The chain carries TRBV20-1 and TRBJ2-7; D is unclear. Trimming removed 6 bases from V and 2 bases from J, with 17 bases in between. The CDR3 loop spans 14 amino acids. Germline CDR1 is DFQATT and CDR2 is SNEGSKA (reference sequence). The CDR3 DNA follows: TGCAGTGCCCCGGCCCCCCACGCGACCTACGAGCAGTACTTC. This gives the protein CSAPAPHATYEQYF.

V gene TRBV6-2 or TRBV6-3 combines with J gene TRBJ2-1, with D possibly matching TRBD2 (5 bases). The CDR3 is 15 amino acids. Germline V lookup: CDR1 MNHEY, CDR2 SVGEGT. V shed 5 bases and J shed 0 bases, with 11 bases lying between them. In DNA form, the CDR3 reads TGTGCCAGCAGTCGCGAGACTACCTCCTACAATGAGCAGTTCTTC. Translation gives CASSRETTSYNEQFF.

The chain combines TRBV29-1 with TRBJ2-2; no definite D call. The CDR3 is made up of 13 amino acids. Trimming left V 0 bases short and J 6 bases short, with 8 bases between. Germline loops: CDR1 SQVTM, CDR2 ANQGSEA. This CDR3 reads CSVEEGRSGELFF. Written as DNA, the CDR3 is TGCAGCGTTGAAGAGGGAAGGTCCGGGGAGCTGTTTTTT.

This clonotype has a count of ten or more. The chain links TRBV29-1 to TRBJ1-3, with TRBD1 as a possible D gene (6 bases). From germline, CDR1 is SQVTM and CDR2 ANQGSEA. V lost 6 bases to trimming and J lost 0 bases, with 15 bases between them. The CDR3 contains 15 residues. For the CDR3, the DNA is TGCAGCGTGTCAGGACAGCCTTTCTCTGGAAACACCATATATTTT. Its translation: CSVSGQPFSGNTIYF.

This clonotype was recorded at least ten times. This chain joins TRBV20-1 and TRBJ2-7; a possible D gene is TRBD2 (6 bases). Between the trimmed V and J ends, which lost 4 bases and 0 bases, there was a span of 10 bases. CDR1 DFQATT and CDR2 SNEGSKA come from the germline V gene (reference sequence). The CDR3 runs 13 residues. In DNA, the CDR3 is TGCAGTGCTATAAGCGGGTCCTCCTACGAGCAGTACTTC. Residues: CSAISGSSYEQYF.

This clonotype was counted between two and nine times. CDR3 coding DNA: TGTGCCATCGCTCTAACGGGAGGGGGTGAGCAGTACTTC. Amino acids: CAIALTGGGEQYF. This chain uses TRBV10-3 with TRBJ2-4; 8 bases are a match to TRBD2. Germline assignment: CDR1 ENHRY and CDR2 SYGVKD. With 8 bases clipped from V and 13 bases from J, the junction kept 13 bases outside the gene matches. The CDR3 is 13 amino acids.

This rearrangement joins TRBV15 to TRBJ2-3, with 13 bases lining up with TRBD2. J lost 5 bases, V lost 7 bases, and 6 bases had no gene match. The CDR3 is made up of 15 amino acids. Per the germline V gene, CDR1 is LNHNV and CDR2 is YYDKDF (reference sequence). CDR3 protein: CATKTGLAGEDTQYF. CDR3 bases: TGTGCCACCAAAACAGGACTAGCGGGGGAAGATACGCAGTATTTT.

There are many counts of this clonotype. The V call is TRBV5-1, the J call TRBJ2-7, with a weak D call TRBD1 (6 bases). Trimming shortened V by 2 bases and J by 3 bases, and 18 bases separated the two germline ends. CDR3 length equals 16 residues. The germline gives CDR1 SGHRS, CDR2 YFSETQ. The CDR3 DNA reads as TGCGCCAGCAGCTTATCCGGGACACCAAAAAACTACGAGCAGTACTTC. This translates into CASSLSGTPKNYEQYF.

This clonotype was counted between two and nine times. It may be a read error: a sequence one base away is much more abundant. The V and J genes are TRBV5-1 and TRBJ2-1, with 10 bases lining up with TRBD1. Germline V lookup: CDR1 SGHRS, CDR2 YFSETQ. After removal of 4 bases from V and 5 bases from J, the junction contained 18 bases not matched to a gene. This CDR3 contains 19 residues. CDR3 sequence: CASSESGQGYTRTDNEQFF. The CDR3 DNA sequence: TGCGCCAGCAGCGAATCGGGACAGGGGTACACTAGGACGGACAATGAGCAGTTCTTC.